Shown below are 27 T cell receptor beta chains from a single sample sequenced in a study of blood T cell repertoires in COVID-19. Libraries were prepared by immunoSEQ multiplex PCR; TCRdb keeps only in-frame clonotypes and omits some of them. The sample shows tens of thousands of clones, around four fifths of them seen only once. Sequencing was performed on peripheral blood. Receptor source: a man aged 50 to 59 with acute or convalescent COVID-19.

This clone has only a few counts. The rearrangement links TRBV10-2 to TRBJ1-1, with unresolved D. Germline lookup yields CDR1 WSHSY and CDR2 SAAADI. V was clipped by 3 bases and J by 7 bases, with 6 bases between them. The CDR3 loop spans 11 amino acids. CDR3 bases: TGCGCCAGCAGTGAAGCAGGTGAAGCTTTCTTT. It translates to CASSEAGEAFF.

The genes are TRBV19 and TRBJ2-1; D is unresolved. Per the germline V gene, CDR1 is LNHDA and CDR2 is SQIVND (reference sequence). V was clipped by 6 bases and J by 5 bases, with 5 bases between them. The CDR3 is 11 residues long. The CDR3 loop is CASSLHNEQFF. CDR3 coding DNA: TGTGCCAGTAGCCTACACAATGAGCAGTTCTTC.

The chain recombines TRBV5-4 with TRBJ1-6; 7 bases map to TRBD1. Germline CDR1 SGHNT, CDR2 YYREEE (reference sequence). V was clipped by 1 base and J by 7 bases; unmatched bases: 2. This CDR3 contains 14 residues. Here the CDR3 reads CASSLKGANSPLHF. As DNA, the CDR3 is TGTGCCAGCAGCTTGAAGGGGGCGAATTCACCCCTCCACTTT. Combining the CDR3 with reference TRBV5-4 and TRBJ1-6 gives the whole variable domain ETGVTQSPTHLIKTRGQQVTLRCSSQSGHNTVSWYQQALGQGPQFIFQYYREEENGRGNFPPRFSGLQFPNYSSELNVNALELDDSALYLCASSLKGANSPLHFGNGTRLTVT.

CDR3: CASSAVNYGYTF. The CDR3 DNA sequence: TGTGCCAGCAGTGCGGTTAACTATGGCTACACCTTC. This chain connects TRBV28 to TRBJ1-2; no firm D call. Germline CDR1 is MDHEN and CDR2 is SYDVKM. V dropped 5 bases and J dropped 1 base, with 5 bases sitting between them. This CDR3 region has 12 residues.

CDR3 nucleotide sequence: TGTGCCAGCAGTCCGGGACAGGGAAAGGGCTATGGCTACACCTTC. The encoded protein is CASSPGQGKGYGYTF. The chain uses TRBV6-4 and TRBJ1-2; 9 nucleotides agree with TRBD1. Trimming cost V 5 bases and J 4 bases; bases outside gene matches: 8. Germline CDR1 MRHNA, CDR2 SNTAGT. The length of the CDR3 is 15 residues.

V and J are TRBV24-1 and TRBJ2-2, with 7 bases matching TRBD2. The CDR3 runs 16 residues. V gave up 4 bases and J gave up 5 bases; unmatched junction bases: 9. CDR1 KGHDR and CDR2 SFDVKD come from the germline V gene. CDR3 loop: CATSDKRGVGTGELFF. The CDR3 coding sequence is TGTGCCACCAGTGACAAGCGGGGTGTGGGGACCGGGGAGCTGTTTTTT.

The V call is TRBV5-1, the J call TRBJ2-1, with TRBD2 matching over 12 bases. Germline assignment: CDR1 SGHRS and CDR2 YFSETQ. The CDR3 totals 14 residues. The junction had 9 bases not matched to a gene; V was cut back by 9 bases and J by 8 bases. This CDR3 is CATTSGREQDEQFF. CDR3 nucleotide sequence: TGCGCCACGACTAGCGGGAGAGAGCAGGATGAGCAGTTCTTC.

This clone has just one count. The chain joins TRBV7-3 to TRBJ2-1, with D unclear. V lost 0 bases to trimming and J lost 4 bases, with 7 bases between them. The germline V gene encodes CDR1 SGHTA and CDR2 FQGTGA. There are 14 residues in the CDR3. The DNA of the CDR3 is TGTGCCAGCAGCTTAACTTTAGATTACAATGAGCAGTTCTTC. This gives the protein CASSLTLDYNEQFF.

This clone was seen a single time. This chain connects TRBV14 to TRBJ2-7; TRBD2 agrees at 12 bases. The CDR3 runs to 15 residues. The germline V gene has CDR1 SGHDN and CDR2 FVKESK. V shed 1 base and J 6 bases; nucleotides not matched to a gene: 4. The CDR3 DNA is TGTGCCAGCAGCCAAGGACTAGCGGGAGAAGGCGAGCAGTACTTC. It encodes CASSQGLAGEGEQYF.

The chain employs TRBV7-6 and TRBJ2-2, with 11 bases identical to TRBD2. This CDR3 comprises 18 residues. Germline trimming cut 4 bases from V and 6 bases from J; bases unmatched to any gene: 13. The germline CDR1 and CDR2 sequences are SGHVS and FNYEAQ. The DNA for the CDR3 is TGTGCCAGCAGCTACCCCATTAGCGGGAGGGGCCTGGCCGGGGAGCTGTTTTTT. It specifies CASSYPISGRGLAGELFF.

The chain combines TRBV12-3 or TRBV12-4 with TRBJ2-1; TRBD2 is a possible D gene (5 bases). The CDR3 consists of 13 residues. The V end was cut by 8 bases, the J end by 9 bases, with 17 bases between. The CDR3 sequence is CASGSLEAGEQFF. The DNA for the CDR3 is TGTGCCAGCGGTTCGTTGGAGGCGGGTGAGCAGTTCTTC.

This chain's CDR3 is CASSRTGTSVSNTQETQYF. Here the CDR3 DNA reads TGTGCCAGTAGTAGGACCGGGACTAGCGTCTCTAACACTCAAGAGACCCAGTACTTC. The chain is built from TRBV19 and TRBJ2-5; TRBD2 matches at 10 bases. Per germline, CDR1 LNHDA and CDR2 SQIVND (reference sequence). The V segment lost 4 bases and the J segment 2 bases; nucleotides outside the gene matches: 16. CDR3 length: 19 amino acids. Drawing the rest from reference TRBV19 and TRBJ2-5, the complete variable domain is DGGITQSPKYLFRKEGQNVTLSCEQNLNHDAMYWYRQDPGQGLRLIYYSQIVNDFQKGDIAEGYSVSREKKESFPLTVTSAQKNPTAFYLCASSRTGTSVSNTQETQYFGPGTRLLVL.

The V call is TRBV15, the J call TRBJ2-7; D unclear. Germline V gene sequence: CDR1 LNHNV, CDR2 YYDKDF (reference sequence). CDR3 length: 14 residues. V dropped 0 bases and J dropped 3 bases, with 9 bases sitting between them. In DNA, the CDR3 is TGTGCCACCAGCAGAGATATGGGCGACTACGAGCAGTACTTC. It translates to CATSRDMGDYEQYF.

V and J are TRBV9 and TRBJ2-1, with 10 bases aligning to TRBD2. The CDR3 totals 15 residues. With V trimmed by 0 bases and J by 8 bases, 5 bases remained unmatched. Germline values: CDR1 SGDLS, CDR2 YYNGEE. CDR3 sequence (DNA): TGTGCCAGCAGCGTAGGCTCTAGCGGGAGTGATGAGCAGTTCTTC. Its translation: CASSVGSSGSDEQFF.

The chain is built from TRBV15 and TRBJ2-5, with D perhaps matching TRBD1 (6 bases). V was cut by 6 bases and J by 2 bases, with 13 bases left in between. CDR3 length: 14 residues. Germline CDR1 LNHNV, CDR2 YYDKDF (reference sequence). CDR3 sequence reads: CATSTGHLQETQYF. The CDR3 DNA reads as TGTGCCACCAGTACGGGACACTTACAAGAGACCCAGTACTTC. Using reference TRBV15 and TRBJ2-5 for the parts outside the CDR3, the full variable domain is DAMVIQNPRYQVTQFGKPVTLSCSQTLNHNVMYWYQQKSSQAPKLLFHYYDKDFNNEADTPDNFQSRRPNTSFCFLDIRSPGLGDTAMYLCATSTGHLQETQYFGPGTRLLVL.

This chain joins TRBV24-1 and TRBJ2-1; TRBD2 might be the D (6 bases). V dropped 1 base and J dropped 10 bases, with 7 bases sitting between them. Germline V gene data show CDR1 as KGHDR and CDR2 as SFDVKD. This CDR3 spans 12 amino acids. DNA for the CDR3: TGTGCCACCAGTGATTTTCGGGGGGAGCAGTTCTTC. This gives the protein CATSDFRGEQFF.

Only one count was recorded for this clone. CDR3 sequence (DNA): TGTGCCAGCAGCTTAGGAGGGGGCGAAACCTACGAGCAGTACTTC. This codes for CASSLGGGETYEQYF. The chain couples TRBV7-6 to TRBJ2-7, with TRBD1 identical over 7 bases. The germline gives CDR1 SGHVS, CDR2 FNYEAQ. This CDR3 comprises 15 residues. V lost 1 base and J lost 2; bases outside the gene matches: 5.

The chain uses TRBV27 and TRBJ1-6, with D hard to call. Looked up from germline, CDR1 is MNHEY and CDR2 is SMNVEV (reference sequence). The CDR3 has 17 amino acids. Trimming cost V 0 bases and J 1 base, with 10 bases left between them. CDR3 DNA sequence: TGTGCCAGCAGTTTATCCCACCGACTTTCCTATAATTCACCCCTCCACTTT. Translating it yields CASSLSHRLSYNSPLHF.

The chain carries TRBV4-1 and TRBJ2-7; TRBD2 might be the D (6 bases). The CDR3 has 17 residues. V lost 0 bases and J lost 2, with 17 bases in between. The V gene's germline CDR1 is MGHRA and CDR2 YSYEKL. The CDR3 bases are TGCGCCAGCAGCCAAGACCCCGTGACGGGGGAAGCCTACGAGCAGTACTTC. This encodes CASSQDPVTGEAYEQYF.

This chain joins TRBV5-4 and TRBJ2-2; D call uncertain. There are 12 residues in the CDR3. Germline V CDR1 and CDR2: SGHNT, YYREEE (reference sequence). V lost 4 bases and J 3 bases, leaving 4 bases between the germline ends. DNA for the CDR3: TGTGCCAGCAGCCTCTACACCGGGGAGCTGTTTTTT. Amino acids: CASSLYTGELFF.

This chain uses TRBV7-2 with TRBJ2-3; 13 bases line up with TRBD2. The germline gives CDR1 SGHTA, CDR2 FQGNSA. The CDR3 runs 16 residues. V shed 5 bases and J 3 bases; nucleotides not matched to a gene: 5. The CDR3 sequence: CASSTGLAGETDTQYF. In nucleotides, the CDR3 is TGTGCCAGCAGCACCGGACTAGCGGGGGAGACAGATACGCAGTATTTT.

This clone was seen once. V gene TRBV11-2 combines with J gene TRBJ2-2, with 9 bases lining up with TRBD1. In germline, CDR1 is SGHAT, CDR2 FQNNGV. The V and J ends lost 4 bases and 6 bases, in that order; junction bases with no gene match: 9. The CDR3 is 16 residues long. The CDR3 protein is CASSWLTGGMAGELFF. CDR3 coding DNA: TGTGCCAGCAGCTGGCTGACAGGGGGTATGGCCGGGGAGCTGTTTTTT.

The CDR3 DNA reads as TGCAGCGTTGAAGGCAGGGCTGACTATGGCTACACCTTC. As protein: CSVEGRADYGYTF. J is TRBJ1-2 and V is TRBV29-1; possibly TRBD1 for D (5 bases). The germline CDR1 and CDR2 sequences are SQVTM and ANQGSEA. This CDR3 has 13 amino acids. The V gene lost 1 base and the J gene lost 3 bases, with 9 bases spanning the gap.

V is TRBV5-1 and J is TRBJ2-7; D is unresolved. The ends were cut back, 4 bases at V and 3 bases at J, with 14 bases in the middle. The CDR3 runs 14 residues. Germline V gene data show CDR1 as SGHRS and CDR2 as YFSETQ. CDR3 region: CASSPPRSLYEQYF. The CDR3 DNA reads as TGCGCCAGCAGCCCCCCCCGGAGTCTCTACGAGCAGTACTTC.

This rearrangement joins TRBV25-1 to TRBJ1-1, with D tentatively TRBD1 (6 bases). The CDR3 has 13 amino acids. V lost 5 bases and J lost 4, with 11 bases in between. Germline V lookup: CDR1 MGHDK, CDR2 SYGVNS. The CDR3 DNA reads as TGTGCCAGCAGTAAGGGGGTAGGCACTGAAGCTTTCTTT. Protein sequence: CASSKGVGTEAFF.

This chain links TRBV6-5 with TRBJ2-7; the match to TRBD1 covers 11 bases. With V trimmed by 2 bases and J by 5 bases, 5 bases remained unmatched. Germline-derived CDR1 and CDR2 are MNHEY and SVGAGI. This CDR3 is built from 15 residues. CDR3 sequence: CASSYTGQGVDEQYF. CDR3 nucleotide sequence: TGTGCCAGCAGTTACACGGGACAGGGGGTCGACGAGCAGTACTTC.

The chain employs TRBV19 and TRBJ2-2, with D possibly matching TRBD2 (5 bases). Trimming left V 4 bases short and J 6 bases short, with 9 bases between. Germline loops: CDR1 LNHDA, CDR2 SQIVND (reference sequence). This CDR3 has 13 residues. The CDR3 reads CASSNLASGELFF. DNA for the CDR3: TGTGCCAGTAGTAATCTAGCCTCCGGGGAGCTGTTTTTT.